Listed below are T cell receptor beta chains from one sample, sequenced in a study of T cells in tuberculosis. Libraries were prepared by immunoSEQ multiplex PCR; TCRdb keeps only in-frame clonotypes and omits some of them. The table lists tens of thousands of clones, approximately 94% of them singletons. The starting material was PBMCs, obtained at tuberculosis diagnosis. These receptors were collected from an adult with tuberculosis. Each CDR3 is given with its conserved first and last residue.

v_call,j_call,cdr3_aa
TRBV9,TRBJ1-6,CASSVGNTRSGSPLHF
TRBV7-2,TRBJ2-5,CASSLVGGGGARETQYF
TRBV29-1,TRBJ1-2,CSVSGHGRSGNTF
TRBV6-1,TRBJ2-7,CASSIQGLNAYEQYF
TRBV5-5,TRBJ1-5,CASSLEQGRQPQHF
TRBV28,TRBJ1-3,CASSSTGERAGNTIYF
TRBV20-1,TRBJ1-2,CSAATEYGYTF
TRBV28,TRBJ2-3,CASSAYWTGDSDTQYF
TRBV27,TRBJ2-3,CASSHSSTDTQYF
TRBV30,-,CAWGQSYEQYF
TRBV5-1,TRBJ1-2,CASSPFPTENGGYTF
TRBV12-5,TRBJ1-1,CASAPPVGRDQNTEAFF
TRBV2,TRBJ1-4,CASNGAPGQGEKLFF
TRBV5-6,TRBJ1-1,CASSFAENTEAFF
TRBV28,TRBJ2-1,CASRLFEGTYNEQFF
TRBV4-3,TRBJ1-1,CASSQGQGAESRFF
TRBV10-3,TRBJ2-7,CAINGGNYEQYF
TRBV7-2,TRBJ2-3,CASRNLSNKSTDTQYF
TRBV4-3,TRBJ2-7,CASSRTGQSYEQYF
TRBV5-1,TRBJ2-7,CASSSTPSSYEQYF
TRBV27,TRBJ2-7,CASSLRGRGSEQYF
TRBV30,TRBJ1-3,CAWSGRAYAGNTIYF
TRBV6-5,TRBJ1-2,CASSGDRRAYGYTF
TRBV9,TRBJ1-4,CASSPRTGSTTNEKLFF
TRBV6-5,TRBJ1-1,CASTGTGGTEAFF
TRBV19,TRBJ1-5,CASSIISLSNQPQHF
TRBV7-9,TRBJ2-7,CASSYRYQGHEQYF
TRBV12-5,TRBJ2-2,CASGFSLGTGVTGELFF
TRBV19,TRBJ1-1,CASTFRTGGNTEAFF
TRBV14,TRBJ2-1,CASSQVKAGGYSSYNEQFF
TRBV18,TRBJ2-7,CASSRPSGVEQYF
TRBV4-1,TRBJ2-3,CASSQELAGGMDTQYF
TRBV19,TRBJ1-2,CASSMDRGRNYGYTF
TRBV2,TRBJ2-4,CASRDSPVGIQYF
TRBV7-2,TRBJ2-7,CASSLSRDMNEQYF
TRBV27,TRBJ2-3,CASSVLSQGGTQYF
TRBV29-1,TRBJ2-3,CSVEDILAGTDTQYF
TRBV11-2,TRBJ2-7,CASSRDSGGPSVEQYF
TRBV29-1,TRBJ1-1,CSVGHAGTEAFF
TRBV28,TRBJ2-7,CASSLSDRSTEQYF
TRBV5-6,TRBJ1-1,CASSLKFPNTGAREAFF
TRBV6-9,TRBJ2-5,CASSYRTRQETQYF
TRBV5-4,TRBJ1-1,CASSLESRQVNTEAFF
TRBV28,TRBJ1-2,CASSLWKQGANGYTF
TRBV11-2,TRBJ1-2,CASSLSNRVSDYTF
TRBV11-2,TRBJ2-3,CASSLWADTQYF
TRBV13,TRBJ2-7,CASSSSPLALLAGYEQYF
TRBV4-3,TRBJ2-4,CASSQEAGAAKNIQYF
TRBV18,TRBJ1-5,CASSRRDRGGNSNQPQHF
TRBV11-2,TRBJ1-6,CASSSRVAYNSPLHF
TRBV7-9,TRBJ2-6,CASSHRTGGHSGANVLTF
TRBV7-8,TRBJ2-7,CASSLSSGGIYEQYF
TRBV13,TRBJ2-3,CASSGSGTSSTDTQYF
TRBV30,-,CAWSRWIHERSASYEQYF
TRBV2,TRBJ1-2,CASSAVQGTGYGYTF
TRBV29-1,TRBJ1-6,CSVPSRCAYNSPLHF
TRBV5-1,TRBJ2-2,CASSSDRAGWDTGELFF